This T cell receptor beta chain was found in a study of blood T cell repertoires in COVID-19. Study summary: Both acute and convalescent COVID-19 samples were obtained from the United States, Italy and Spain. Sources were T cells, B-cell-depleted T cells, or PBMCs; the material itself was cDNA or gDNA.

Per germline, CDR1 MNHNS and CDR2 SASEGT. The CDR3 length is 14 residues. V was cut by 1 base and J by 4 bases, with 11 bases left in between. In the authors' workflow: Researchers report that nucleated cell counts were estimated from reference gene primer amplification. Method: immunoSEQ multiplex PCR; TCRdb's copy keeps in-frame clones and lacks some. From that table come the V and J calls and clone size; the DNA was used to work out D and trimming. The profile shows fewer than 500,000 clones, approximately 90% of them singletons. Seattle-derived patients entered the study during active infection and were followed longitudinally. Regarding this clone: Other nucleotide sequences in the sample specify the same CDR3.

This clonotype was sampled from a young man with COVID-19, enrolled during active disease. The rearrangement uses TRBV6-1 and TRBJ2-7; D perhaps matches TRBD2 (7 bases). The sample was peripheral blood. The CDR3 is CASSEVGGGYEQYF. The CDR3 nucleotides read TGTGCCAGCAGTGAAGTAGGGGGGGGATACGAGCAGTACTTC.